The clone carrying this TCR beta chain counts as medium-sized. The target antigen is unknown. Time point of the sample: pre-sensitization, week 0. Treatment described: therapeutic diphenylcyclopropenone sensitization with weekly scalp DPC. This CDR3 is built from 15 residues. The ends were cut back, 3 bases at V and 5 bases at J, with 16 bases in the middle. Each CDR3 protein is one row after TCRdb ran MiXCR on the RACE reads. The repertoire has 200,000 to 300,000 distinct CDR3 sequences, 7% to 10% of them found once; the top ten carry about 2.5%. The data stem from a study of human T cells and chemical hapten exposure. Study-level results: It should be noted that donors had alopecia, so their immune response may differ from healthy people's.

The chain is built from TRBV12-3 or TRBV12-4 and TRBJ1-2; D is uncertain. Sequences were derived from whole blood, sampled in connection with sensitization to the hapten diphenylcyclopropenone (DPC). This TCR was sampled from a woman aged 40-49 years with alopecia areata. Some clones in this sample may be carry-over from other donors' samples. CDR3 protein: CASSLMRTAIYGYTF. CDR3 DNA sequence: TGTGCCAGCAGTTTGATGCGAACAGCCATTTATGGCTACACCTTC.